The rows below give T cell receptor beta chains drawn from one sample of a study of T-cell memory formation after mild COVID-19. From the 5' RACE reads, TCRdb called clonotypes with MiXCR, one entry per CDR3 protein. The profile shows a few hundred thousand distinct CDR3 sequences, about 15% of them singletons. Material for sequencing was PBMCs or a T cell subset sorted from them (not recorded which). These receptors were collected from a man in his late teens or twenties who had mild COVID-19 (a few samples of this study predate the infection). Cell type and time point are not known. The CDR3 runs from the conserved cysteine through the conserved F or W. The D gene is left open where the match is weak. Clone sizes are given selectively: once, few, many, or a class where the clone is expanded.

D gene,CDR3 length,V gene,J gene,clone size,CDR3 protein,CDR3 DNA
-,14,TRBV6-2/TRBV6-3,TRBJ1-5,few,CASSYPGINQPQHF,TGTGCCAGCAGTTACCCAGGCATCAATCAGCCCCAGCATTTT
-,13,TRBV5-1,TRBJ1-2,-,CASSSGFSDGYTF,TGCGCCAGCAGCTCAGGGTTTTCTGATGGCTACACCTTC
-,14,TRBV5-1,TRBJ2-5,few,CASSVYSNQETQYF,TGCGCCAGCAGCGTCTACAGTAACCAAGAGACCCAGTACTTC
-,15,TRBV20-1,TRBJ2-3,-,CSARELQGPADTQYF,TGCAGTGCTAGAGAACTCCAGGGGCCGGCAGATACGCAGTATTTT
-,17,TRBV7-6,TRBJ2-2,few,CASSLDQGLLNTGELFF,TGTGCCAGCAGCTTAGATCAGGGACTCCTGAACACCGGGGAGCTGTTTTTT
-,13,TRBV27,TRBJ2-7,many,CASSLTAPYEQYF,TGTGCCAGCAGTTTGACGGCCCCCTACGAGCAGTACTTC
-,14,TRBV5-1,TRBJ1-1,-,CASSLETGRTEAFF,TGCGCCAGCAGCTTGGAGACAGGAAGGACTGAAGCTTTCTTT
TRBD1,14,TRBV6-1,TRBJ2-5,-,CASLPDRGQETQYF,TGTGCCAGCCTTCCGGACAGGGGGCAGGAGACCCAGTACTTC
TRBD2,15,TRBV20-1,TRBJ2-2,-,CSARDGRGDTGELFF,TGCAGTGCTAGAGATGGACGGGGGGACACCGGGGAGCTGTTTTTT
TRBD1,15,TRBV7-8,TRBJ1-5,few,CASSSGQGRKQPQHF,TGTGCCAGCAGCTCAGGACAGGGACGGAAGCAGCCCCAGCATTTT
TRBD2,18,TRBV6-2/TRBV6-3,TRBJ2-1,-,CASSFLAGGPSSYNEQFF,TGTGCCAGCAGTTTCCTAGCGGGGGGCCCGAGCTCCTACAATGAGCAGTTCTTC
-,15,TRBV5-1,TRBJ2-2,-,CASSLRAGTTGELFF,TGCGCCAGCAGCTTGAGAGCAGGGACCACCGGGGAGCTGTTTTTT
-,12,TRBV6-2/TRBV6-3,TRBJ2-5,-,CASRPGPETQYF,TGTGCCAGCAGGCCGGGACCAGAGACCCAGTACTTC
TRBD1,15,TRBV5-6,TRBJ1-6,few,CASVRWGQGETPLHF,TGTGCCAGCGTCCGATGGGGACAGGGGGAGACACCCCTCCACTTT
-,15,TRBV12-5,TRBJ2-2,few,CASGPQGGNTGELFF,TGTGCTAGTGGACCGCAGGGGGGCAACACCGGGGAGCTGTTTTTT
-,12,TRBV6-2/TRBV6-3,TRBJ2-1,few,CASSYLPDEQFF,TGTGCCAGCAGTTACCTCCCCGATGAGCAGTTCTTC
TRBD1,15,TRBV6-5,TRBJ2-5,many,CASSPRDRRQETQYF,TGTGCCAGCAGTCCTAGGGACAGGAGACAAGAGACCCAGTACTTC
-,15,TRBV5-1,TRBJ2-4,few,CASSSFGGAKNIQYF,TGCGCCAGCAGCTCTTTTGGGGGGGCCAAAAACATTCAGTACTTC
TRBD2,15,TRBV4-1,TRBJ2-3,few,CASSYAGGRADTQYF,TGCGCCAGCAGCTATGCGGGGGGGAGGGCAGATACGCAGTATTTT
TRBD1,18,TRBV5-1,TRBJ2-2,-,CASSRKRQGYANTGELFF,TGCGCCAGCAGCAGGAAGAGACAGGGATACGCGAACACCGGGGAGCTGTTTTTT
-,10,TRBV29-1,TRBJ2-1,few,CSVGSNEQFF,TGCAGCGTTGGATCCAATGAGCAGTTCTTC
-,11,TRBV6-2/TRBV6-3,TRBJ1-4,few,CASTNGGPGFF,TGTGCCAGCACCAACGGGGGACCGGGATTTTTT
TRBD2,16,TRBV20-1,TRBJ2-3,few,CSASFGGGANTDTQYF,TGCAGTGCTAGCTTTGGCGGGGGGGCCAACACAGATACGCAGTATTTT
-,11,TRBV29-1,TRBJ1-4,few,CSVEDGRELFF,TGCAGCGTTGAAGACGGGAGGGAACTGTTTTTT
-,15,TRBV5-1,TRBJ1-2,many,CASSLDIQHNYGYTF,TGCGCCAGCAGCTTGGATATACAGCATAACTATGGCTACACCTTC
-,16,TRBV7-2,TRBJ1-5,few,CASSLAPGHINQPQHF,TGTGCCAGCAGCTTGGCACCGGGACATATAAATCAGCCCCAGCATTTT
-,14,TRBV5-4,TRBJ2-5,few,CASSPSAAEETQYF,TGTGCCAGCAGCCCCTCGGCAGCTGAAGAGACCCAGTACTTC
TRBD2,17,TRBV5-4,TRBJ2-1,few,CASSLDGGGPVGNEQFF,TGTGCCAGCAGCTTGGATGGCGGGGGGCCGGTCGGGAATGAGCAGTTCTTC
TRBD2,14,TRBV7-2,TRBJ2-3,-,CASSYGGGTNTQYF,TGTGCCAGCAGCTACGGGGGGGGCACGAATACGCAGTATTTT
-,14,TRBV20-1,TRBJ2-1,-,CSAAVGHSYNEQFF,TGCAGTGCGGCGGTGGGACACTCCTACAATGAGCAGTTCTTC
-,10,TRBV10-3,TRBJ2-5,few,CAIASETQYF,TGTGCCATCGCCTCGGAGACCCAGTACTTC
-,15,TRBV6-5,TRBJ1-4,few,CASSYSRGTNEKLFF,TGTGCCAGCAGTTACTCGAGAGGGACTAATGAAAAACTGTTTTTT
-,13,TRBV3-1,TRBJ1-1,-,CASSLNQGTEAFF,TGTGCCAGCAGCCTCAACCAGGGGACTGAAGCTTTCTTT
-,13,TRBV12-3/TRBV12-4,TRBJ2-7,many,CASSITDDYEQYF,TGTGCCAGCAGCATAACAGACGACTACGAGCAGTACTTC
-,15,TRBV7-9,TRBJ2-1,-,CASSLVGGGGAPKFF,TGTGCCAGCAGCCTGGTCGGGGGAGGGGGGGCCCCCAAGTTCTTC
TRBD2,14,TRBV7-2,TRBJ2-7,-,CASSANAGDYEQYF,TGTGCCAGCAGCGCTAACGCGGGGGACTACGAGCAGTACTTC
-,19,TRBV21-1,TRBJ1-5,-,CASSPGARQGYDGNQPQHF,TGTGCCAGCAGCCCAGGGGCCAGACAGGGCTACGACGGCAATCAGCCCCAGCATTTT
-,14,TRBV4-1,TRBJ2-3,many,CASSQPSSGDTQYF,TGCGCCAGCAGCCAACCATCCTCCGGAGATACGCAGTATTTT